In its sample, the clone carrying this T cell receptor (beta chain) was seen a few times. Across over 20 US areas, participants ranged in age from about 18 to 90 years. Grouping used clinical history reported by participants in a survey and questionnaire. The CDR3 length is 15 residues. V shed 5 bases and J 4 bases; nucleotides not matched to a gene: 9. Authors' methods: Amplification of reference gene primers was used by the study to estimate nucleated cell counts. The repertoire was sequenced with immunoSEQ multiplex PCR; TCRdb's copy has only in-frame clones and lacks some. That table supplies the V and J calls and clone size; D and trimming were determined from the DNA. The table shows around 180,000 clones, with 86% occurring only once. The data derive from a study of blood T cell repertoires in COVID-19. Looking at the study overall: T cells, B-cell-depleted T cells, or PBMCs provided the cDNA or gDNA that served as material.

This clonotype was sampled from a woman in her 30s who had recovered from COVID-19. Sequencing was performed on PBMCs or T cells enriched from blood (not recorded which). The chain carries TRBV23-1 and TRBJ1-2; 8 bases are shared with TRBD1. TRBV23-1 falls under the ORF class, with uncertain function. CDR3 region: CASSSDRGRLYGYTF. The CDR3 nucleotides are TGCGCCAGCAGTTCAGACAGGGGACGGCTCTATGGCTACACCTTC.